Below are 32 T cell receptor beta chains sequenced from a single sample in a study of T cell responses to AZD1222 COVID-19 vaccine. The repertoire was sequenced with immunoSEQ multiplex PCR; TCRdb's copy has only in-frame clones and lacks some. The table lists 93,000 or so clones, around 92% of them singletons. The sequences come from peripheral blood, collected on day 0 of AZD1222 vaccination. These receptors all stem from an adult in good health.

The gene calls are TRBV7-3 and TRBJ1-2; D unclear. The CDR3 covers 13 residues. The germline V gene has CDR1 SGHTA and CDR2 FQGTGA. V was shortened by 2 bases and J by 0 bases, with 4 bases between the two germline ends. CDR3 in amino acids: CASSLHANYGYTF. As DNA, the CDR3 is TGTGCCAGCAGCTTACACGCTAACTATGGCTACACCTTC.

This rearrangement joins TRBV30 to TRBJ1-5; weak D call: TRBD1 (6 bases). The CDR3 consists of 14 residues. Trimming pared 4 bases from V and 2 bases from J, leaving 12 bases between. Germline assignment: CDR1 GTSNPN and CDR2 SVGIG (reference sequence). In nucleotides, the CDR3 is TGTGCCTGGAACGGACAGAGTGGCAATCAGCCCCAGCATTTT. This gives the protein CAWNGQSGNQPQHF.

Concerning this clone: Without the conserved terminal phenylalanine or tryptophan, this CDR3 likely stems from a read error. The DNA is omitted, as the CDR3 cannot be located on it reliably, and the CDR3 follows TCRdb's listing. The chain links TRBV6-1 to TRBJ2-7. The CDR3 is made up of 11 amino acids, end residues included. CDR1 is MNHNS, CDR2 SASEGT, per germline. CDR3: CASSEQGPHRI.

CDR3 protein: CASSMEERTEAFF. The CDR3 nucleotides read TGTGCCAGTAGTATGGAGGAACGCACTGAAGCTTTCTTT. This rearrangement joins TRBV19 to TRBJ1-1; D not certain. Trimming cost V 3 bases and J 4 bases, with 9 bases left between them. The germline V gene has CDR1 LNHDA and CDR2 SQIVND (reference sequence). The CDR3 contains 13 residues.

The rearrangement links TRBV18 to TRBJ1-1; D ambiguous. V shed 2 bases and J shed 1 base, with 8 bases lying between them. Germline CDR1 reads KGHSH; CDR2 reads LQKENI. The CDR3 runs to 14 residues. DNA for the CDR3: TGTGCCAGCTCACCATCGAACAGGAACACTGAAGCTTTCTTT. Translated, it gives CASSPSNRNTEAFF.

This chain links TRBV7-2 with TRBJ2-7; TRBD1 matches 10 bases. The CDR3 sequence is 15 residues long. Germline CDR1 and CDR2: SGHTA and FQGNSA. The V gene end was trimmed by 4 bases and the J gene end by 2 bases; junction bases not matched to a gene: 5. In DNA form, the CDR3 reads TGTGCCAGCAGCTCAAGGACAGGGGGGGCCTACGAGCAGTACTTC. Translated: CASSSRTGGAYEQYF.

The chain links TRBV7-9 to TRBJ1-5; the match to TRBD1 covers 10 bases. V shed 5 bases and J 8 bases; nucleotides not matched to a gene: 6. The germline V gene encodes CDR1 SEHNR and CDR2 FQNEAQ (reference sequence). There are 14 residues in the CDR3. The CDR3 DNA reads TGTGCCAGCAGCATAGGACAGGGGGTTAAGCCCCAGCATTTT. It encodes CASSIGQGVKPQHF.

The chain joins TRBV12-2 to TRBJ1-2. TRBV12-2 is given as a pseudogene. CDR3 length: 18 amino acids. The CDR3 region has the DNA TGTGCAAGTCGCTTCCTCCGGGACGTTACGGTGACTAACTATGGCTACACCTTC. It translates to CASRFLRDVTVTNYGYTF.

The chain joins TRBV3-1 (or the pseudogene TRBV3-2) to TRBJ2-7, with 7 bases lining up with TRBD1. Germline-derived CDR1 and CDR2 are LGHDT and YNNKEL (reference sequence). This CDR3 comprises 14 residues. Losses at the gene ends were 3 bases for V and 0 bases for J; bases not matched to a gene: 2. The CDR3, as DNA: TGTGCCAGCAGCCAGACAGGGATCTCCTACGAGCAGTACTTC. Protein product: CASSQTGISYEQYF.

The genes are TRBV7-9 and TRBJ2-1; D unresolved. There are 14 residues in the CDR3. Germline V lookup: CDR1 SEHNR, CDR2 FQNEAQ (reference sequence). V gave up 1 base and J gave up 7 bases, with 11 bases separating them. In DNA form, the CDR3 reads TGTGCCAGCAGCTTAGAGAAAGGGCGAAATGAGCAGTTCTTC. Translation gives CASSLEKGRNEQFF.

This chain joins TRBV9 and TRBJ2-1; tentative D call: TRBD1 (6 bases). The CDR3 loop spans 17 amino acids. The V end was cut by 2 bases, the J end by 0 bases, with 15 bases between. The germline CDR1 and CDR2 sequences are SGDLS and YYNGEE. CDR3 nucleotide sequence: TGTGCCAGCAGCGTCACAAGAGGGGGAAACTCCTACAATGAGCAGTTCTTC. Protein: CASSVTRGGNSYNEQFF.

CDR3 nucleotide sequence: TGCGCCAGCAAGGGGTACGACGAGCAGTACTTC. Protein: CASKGYDEQYF. The chain employs TRBV5-1 and TRBJ2-7; possible D gene TRBD1, 5 bases. V lost 6 bases to trimming and J lost 5 bases, with 9 bases between them. Germline V CDR1 and CDR2: SGHRS, YFSETQ. The CDR3 sequence is 11 residues long.

The V and J genes are TRBV2 and TRBJ2-2; D unresolved. CDR3 length equals 14 residues. V dropped 5 bases and J dropped 0 bases, with 7 bases sitting between them. CDR1 and CDR2 (germline): SNHLY, FYNNEI. The CDR3 nucleotides read TGTGCCAGCAGTCGAGACGCGAACACCGGGGAGCTGTTTTTT. Its translation: CASSRDANTGELFF.

The J gene is TRBJ2-1, the V gene TRBV3-1 (or the pseudogene TRBV3-2), with TRBD2 matching 12 bases. J was trimmed by 4 bases and V by 4 bases; bases with no gene match: 2. The CDR3 covers 15 residues. The V gene's germline CDR1 is LGHDT and CDR2 YNNKEL (reference sequence). The CDR3 coding sequence is TGTGCCAGCAGCCCCGGACTAGCGGGATACAATGAGCAGTTCTTC. Its protein product is CASSPGLAGYNEQFF.

Here the CDR3 DNA reads TGTGCCAGCAGTTTAACAAGTTCCCACTCCTATAATTCACCCCTCCACTTT. It specifies CASSLTSSHSYNSPLHF. This chain joins TRBV28 and TRBJ1-6, with D hard to call. V was trimmed by 2 bases and J by 0 bases, leaving 11 bases between them. Germline V gene data show CDR1 as MDHEN and CDR2 as SYDVKM. The CDR3 is 17 amino acids.

V gene TRBV7-9 combines with J gene TRBJ1-2; no clear D. Germline values: CDR1 SEHNR, CDR2 FQNEAQ (reference sequence). The CDR3 sequence is 12 residues long. The V gene lost 3 bases and the J gene lost 8 bases, with 10 bases spanning the gap. The CDR3 sequence is CASSFSADGYTF. In DNA, the CDR3 is TGTGCCAGCAGCTTTTCGGCAGACGGCTACACCTTC.

The chain uses TRBV7-9 and TRBJ1-6; 7 positions match TRBD1. The ends lost 5 bases at V and 10 bases at J; junction bases unmatched: 11. Germline V gene sequence: CDR1 SEHNR, CDR2 FQNEAQ (reference sequence). The CDR3 is 15 amino acids. In nucleotides, the CDR3 is TGTGCCAGCAGCCTCACAGGGGAAACTGGGTCACCCCTCCACTTT. Translating gives CASSLTGETGSPLHF.

V and J are TRBV3-1 (or the pseudogene TRBV3-2) and TRBJ1-1; D uncertain. Germline CDR1 is LGHDT and CDR2 is YNNKEL (reference sequence). CDR3 length: 14 amino acids. Trimming pared 0 bases from V and 0 bases from J, leaving 5 bases between. CDR3 bases: TGTGCCAGCAGCCAAGAACAGCTGAACACTGAAGCTTTCTTT. It translates to CASSQEQLNTEAFF.

The rearrangement joins TRBV18 to TRBJ2-7; possible D gene TRBD1, 6 bases. Germline loops: CDR1 KGHSH, CDR2 LQKENI. The CDR3 has 14 amino acids. Trimming cost V 2 bases and J 4 bases, with 12 bases left between them. CDR3 protein: CASSPWNREYEQYF. The CDR3 DNA reads as TGTGCCAGCTCACCATGGAACAGGGAGTACGAGCAGTACTTC.

This chain uses TRBV27 with TRBJ1-2, with 7 positions matching TRBD1. The germline V gene has CDR1 MNHEY and CDR2 SMNVEV (reference sequence). Germline trimming cut 6 bases from V and 6 bases from J; bases unmatched to any gene: 7. This CDR3 is 13 amino acids long. Written as DNA, the CDR3 is TGTGCCAGCAGGAGGGGAGGGGGCGATGGCTACACCTTC. Protein product: CASRRGGGDGYTF.

Only one count was recorded for this clone. CDR3 loop: CASSLLFRGTPQHF. CDR3 coding DNA: TGTGCCAGCAGCCTGCTCTTTCGGGGGACCCCCCAGCATTTT. This sequence joins TRBV28 and TRBJ1-5, with D possibly being TRBD1 (5 bases). The V end was cut by 6 bases, the J end by 10 bases, with 19 bases between. Germline CDR1 reads MDHEN; CDR2 reads SYDVKM. This CDR3 has 14 amino acids.

The chain couples TRBV5-1 to TRBJ1-4; the D is unclear. The germline V and J ends were trimmed by 0 bases and 8 bases, with 14 bases remaining between them. CDR3 length: 15 residues. Germline V gene lookup returns CDR1 SGHRS and CDR2 YFSETQ. The CDR3 spells CASSLGGRYGEKLFF. Here the CDR3 DNA reads TGCGCCAGCAGCTTGGGTGGGAGATATGGGGAAAAACTGTTTTTT.

The gene calls are TRBV19 and TRBJ2-2, with TRBD2 matching over 7 bases. V trimming: 1 base; J trimming: 4 bases; junction bases outside the gene matches: 3. The CDR3 covers 15 residues. From germline, CDR1 is LNHDA and CDR2 SQIVND (reference sequence). Here the CDR3 DNA reads TGTGCCAGTAGTATAGGACTAGCAAGCACCGGGGAGCTGTTTTTT. This encodes CASSIGLASTGELFF.

This clone was detected only once. The chain is built from TRBV10-3 and TRBJ2-7; 8 positions match TRBD2. The CDR3 extends over 14 amino acids. The junction had 1 base not matched to a gene; V was cut back by 0 bases and J by 3 bases. Germline assignment: CDR1 ENHRY and CDR2 SYGVKD. CDR3 residues: CAISESSGVYEQYF. CDR3 nucleotide sequence: TGTGCCATCAGTGAGTCTAGCGGGGTCTACGAGCAGTACTTC.

This sequence joins TRBV30 and TRBJ2-7; TRBD2 matches 9 bases. Trimming removed 0 bases from V and 4 bases from J; junction bases left unmatched: 7. Germline loops: CDR1 GTSNPN, CDR2 SVGIG (reference sequence). CDR3 length: 15 amino acids. The CDR3 DNA reads TGTGCCTGGAGTGTTGGGGTAGCGGGAGCTTACGAGCAGTACTTC. It specifies CAWSVGVAGAYEQYF.

This rearrangement joins TRBV27 to TRBJ2-3, with unresolved D. V lost 6 bases and J lost 5, with 18 bases in between. CDR3 length equals 15 residues. CDR1 and CDR2 (germline): MNHEY, SMNVEV (reference sequence). CDR3 DNA sequence: TGTGCCAGCAGGCCCAATGGTGGTCTGGGAGATACGCAGTATTTT. It codes for CASRPNGGLGDTQYF.

CDR3 DNA: TGCGCCAGCAGCGGCGAGAATGAAAAACTGTTTTTT. Protein sequence: CASSGENEKLFF. The chain carries TRBV5-1 and TRBJ1-4; the D is unclear. Per the germline V gene, CDR1 is SGHRS and CDR2 is YFSETQ. The CDR3 length is 12 residues. V was clipped by 4 bases and J by 5 bases, with 6 bases between them.

This clone was found once. The chain links TRBV27 to TRBJ2-3; TRBD2 matches 8 bases. The V gene end was trimmed by 5 bases and the J gene end by 4 bases; junction bases not matched to a gene: 5. The CDR3 spans 14 residues. The germline V gene has CDR1 MNHEY and CDR2 SMNVEV (reference sequence). The CDR3 loop reads CASSHSGGPDTQYF. CDR3 coding DNA: TGTGCCAGCAGTCACAGCGGGGGACCAGATACGCAGTATTTT.

The rearrangement links TRBV21-1 to TRBJ1-1. TRBV21-1 has pseudogene status. The CDR3 covers 16 residues. DNA of the CDR3: TGTGCCAGCAGCAGGCGGAGACCAAGGTTAAACACTGAAGCTTTCTTT. Encoded protein: CASSRRRPRLNTEAFF.

The J gene is TRBJ2-6, the V gene TRBV3-1 (or the pseudogene TRBV3-2), with TRBD1 identical over 8 bases. Trimming took 3 bases from V and 0 from J; bases not matched to a gene: 7. The CDR3 has 18 residues. Germline CDR1 and CDR2: LGHDT and YNNKEL (reference sequence). CDR3 sequence: CASSQGQARLSGANVLTF. In DNA form, the CDR3 reads TGTGCCAGCAGCCAGGGACAGGCCCGACTCTCTGGGGCCAACGTCCTGACTTTC.

The genes are TRBV28 and TRBJ2-7; TRBD2 matches 10 bases. V trimming: 6 bases; J trimming: 4 bases; junction bases outside the gene matches: 9. CDR3 length: 15 amino acids. Germline V gene data show CDR1 as MDHEN and CDR2 as SYDVKM. CDR3 in amino acids: CASSYTSGIEYEQYF. CDR3 DNA sequence: TGTGCCAGCAGCTATACTAGCGGGATAGAGTACGAGCAGTACTTC.

The chain recombines TRBV5-1 with TRBJ2-5; unclear D gene. Deletions cut 2 bases from V and 6 bases from J, with 5 bases between. From germline, CDR1 is SGHRS and CDR2 YFSETQ. This CDR3 has 11 residues. CDR3 nucleotides: TGCGCCAGCAGCTTAGACCAGACCCAGTACTTC. It translates to CASSLDQTQYF.